The rows below give T cell receptor beta chains drawn from one sample of a study of shared clonotypes between healthy human individuals. The method was immunoSEQ multiplex PCR; TCRdb's version includes in-frame clones alone and lacks a portion of them. This table has a few million clones, 92% appearing once. Material: naive CD4+ T cells from PBMCs. These receptor sequences come from a man in his late teens or twenties in good health. Some clones in this sample may be carry-over from other donors' samples. CDR3s include the opening cysteine and the closing phenylalanine or tryptophan. D genes are given only for firm matches. Part of the rows lack a size; the others show once, few, many or a class for expanded clones.

j_call d_call v_call clone_size cdr3_aa cdr3_nt
TRBJ2-7 TRBD2 TRBV13 NA CASSRATSVSSYEQYF TGTGCCAGCAGCCGCGCGACTAGCGTTAGCTCCTACGAGCAGTACTTC
TRBJ2-1 TRBD2 TRBV30 NA CASTSSGTYNEQFF TGTGCCTCAACTTCTAGCGGGACCTACAATGAGCAGTTCTTC
TRBJ1-2 NA TRBV5-8 NA CASSLQHQIYGYTF TGTGCCAGCAGCTTGCAGCATCAGATCTATGGCTACACCTTC
TRBJ2-3 TRBD1 TRBV11-3 NA CASSLGTGGMTDTQYF TGTGCCAGCAGCTTAGGAACAGGGGGTATGACGGATACGCAGTATTTT
TRBJ1-1 NA TRBV6-5 once CASSPPGGTFEAFF TGTGCCAGCAGCCCCCCGGGAGGGACCTTTGAAGCTTTCTTT
TRBJ1-3 NA TRBV18 NA CASSPSSGNTIYF TGTGCCAGCTCACCCTCATCTGGAAACACCATATATTTT
TRBJ2-1 NA TRBV7-3 NA CASSRPPGNEQFF TGTGCCAGCAGTCGACCCCCCGGAAATGAGCAGTTCTTC
TRBJ2-3 TRBD2 TRBV19 NA CASSRSGRVHTQYF TGTGCCAGTAGCCGGAGCGGGAGAGTGCACACGCAGTATTTT
TRBJ2-3 NA TRBV19 once CASSIQSGLSTDTQYF TGTGCCAGTAGTATCCAAAGCGGGCTCAGCACAGATACGCAGTATTTT
TRBJ2-1 TRBD1 TRBV7-8 NA CASSFTGGNEQFF TGTGCCAGCAGCTTCACAGGGGGCAATGAGCAGTTCTTC
TRBJ2-3 TRBD2 TRBV14 once CASSRAGPVDTQYF TGTGCCAGCAGCCGAGCGGGGCCTGTGGATACGCAGTATTTT
TRBJ1-4 TRBD1 TRBV27 NA CASSSQGLGEKLFF TGTGCCAGCAGTTCACAGGGGCTTGGTGAAAAACTGTTTTTT
TRBJ2-7 TRBD1 TRBV6-1 NA CASSAQGYEQYF TGTGCCAGCAGCGCACAGGGGTACGAGCAGTACTTC
TRBJ1-5 NA TRBV2 NA CASSKRGTVNQPQHF TGTGCCAGCAGTAAACGGGGGACGGTGAATCAGCCCCAGCATTTT
TRBJ2-2 NA TRBV4-1 NA CASSQDPQTNTGELFF TGCGCCAGCAGCCAAGATCCGCAAACGAACACCGGGGAGCTGTTTTTT
TRBJ1-2 NA TRBV15 NA CATSRDEERGYTF TGTGCCACCAGCAGAGATGAGGAGAGAGGCTACACCTTC
TRBJ2-5 TRBD2 TRBV28 NA CASSHRGSIQETQYF TGTGCCAGCAGTCACCGCGGGAGTATCCAAGAGACCCAGTACTTC